The 32 T cell receptor beta chains below come from one sample, sequenced in a study of CD8+ T cells in alopecia areata. Extraction and reverse transcription of RNA yielded cDNA as the sequencing template. Produced via immunoSEQ multiplex PCR; TCRdb's table is partial and in-frame only. This sample comprises under 350,000 clones, none seen once only. Researchers sorted pooled cutaneous lymph node cells on the basis of CD4, CD8alpha, NKG2D, NKG2ACE and other markers. The sequencing input was CD4+ T cells sorted from a lymph node. The receptors derive from a C3H/HeJ mouse with alopecia areata. For this mouse line, the MHC haplotype is H2-k.

About this clone itself: The gene symbols are mouse symbols. The read comes to an end 4 residues before the CDR3 does, leaving the germline J gene to fill in the end. The rearrangement joins TRBV1 to TRBJ2-2; 12 positions agree with TRBD2. Germline CDR1 NSQYPW, CDR2 LRSPGD (reference sequence). V shed 1 base and J 4 bases; nucleotides not matched to a gene: 1. The CDR3 is 16 amino acids. Here the CDR3 reads CTCSAGDWGATGQLYF. The sequenced CDR3 bases are TGCACCTGCAGTGCAGGGGACTGGGGGGCCACCGGG.

As to this clone: The genes are named according to mouse. The CDR3 end is not reached by the read, which stops 4 residues before it; the germline J gene fills it in. The chain couples TRBV13-2 to TRBJ2-3; 10 positions match TRBD2. With V trimmed by 0 bases and J by 0 bases, 4 bases remained unmatched. The CDR3 sequence is 17 residues long. CDR1 is NNHNN, CDR2 SYGAGS, per germline (reference sequence). The DNA read from the CDR3 is TGTGCCAGCGGTGATGCAGGGACTGGGGATAGTGCAGAA. This sequence encodes CASGDAGTGDSAE. The full CDR3 sequence reads CASGDAGTGDSAETLYF.

For this clone: Mouse gene names and germline throughout. The CDR3 sequence: CASHGTGFYEQYF. The CDR3 DNA, read in part, is TGTGCCAGCCACGGGACTGGGTTTTAT. The chain has TRBV13-2 and TRBJ2-7, with 9 nucleotides matching TRBD2. The CDR3 is cut off 4 residues early in the read; its end comes from the germline J gene. Germline CDR1 and CDR2: NNHNN and SYGAGS (reference sequence). The CDR3 length is 13 residues.

This clone was recorded a few times. Here the gene names and germline are mouse. Other nucleotide sequences from this sample produce the same CDR3. CDR3 DNA (partial): TGCACCTGCAGTGCCGCCAGGGCC. Translating gives CTCSAARA. The CDR3 reads in full as CTCSAARADYTF. The rearrangement joins TRBV1 to TRBJ1-2; tentatively, D is TRBD1 (5 bases). The read terminates 4 residues ahead of where the CDR3 ends, so the germline J gene completes it. Germline V CDR1 and CDR2: NSQYPW, LRSPGD (reference sequence). The CDR3 loop spans 12 amino acids.

About this clone itself: Gene names and germline refer to mouse. The read falls 4 residues short of the CDR3 end, and the missing part is taken from the germline J gene. The chain has TRBV5 and TRBJ2-2; TRBD2 agrees at 7 bases. Trimming removed 4 bases from V and 0 bases from J; junction bases left unmatched: 5. CDR3 size: 16 residues. Germline lookup yields CDR1 LGHNA and CDR2 YNLKQL (reference sequence). The sequenced CDR3 bases are TGTGCCAGCAGCCCTCTGGGGGTAGCAAACACCGGG. Amino acids: CASSPLGVANTG. The entire CDR3 is CASSPLGVANTGQLYF.

A word on this clone: Mouse gene names apply. The read terminates 4 residues ahead of where the CDR3 ends, so the germline J gene completes it. The rearrangement joins TRBV19 to TRBJ2-3; TRBD2 aligns across 14 bases. V gave up 5 bases and J gave up 1 base; unmatched junction bases: 6. The length of the CDR3 is 17 residues. Germline V CDR1 and CDR2: FNHDT, SITEND (reference sequence). The CDR3 here is CASRGLGGRRGAETLYF. The sequenced CDR3 bases are TGTGCCAGCAGGGGACTGGGGGGGCGACGGGGTGCAGAA.

About this clone: Mouse gene names apply. The CDR3 extends 3 residues past the end of the read, so its final part is completed from the germline J gene. The chain combines TRBV19 with TRBJ1-6; D unclear. TRBJ1-6 is annotated as an ORF whose role is uncertain. The V gene's germline CDR1 is FNHDT and CDR2 SITEND (reference sequence). V was pared by 5 bases and J by 0 bases, with 6 bases between. This CDR3 region has 14 residues. Here the CDR3 reads CASSHSSYNSPLYF. The part of the CDR3 DNA that was read is TGTGCCAGCAGCCACTCTTCCTATAATTCGCCC.

This clone has a handful of counts. Mouse names are used for the genes. The sequenced fragment ends 4 residues before the CDR3 boundary, so the rest is inferred from the germline J gene. The chain employs TRBV19 and TRBJ1-1, with 9 nucleotides matching TRBD1. Germline CDR1 FNHDT, CDR2 SITEND (reference sequence). The CDR3 sequence is 15 residues long. The V gene end was trimmed by 2 bases and the J gene end by 1 base; junction bases not matched to a gene: 3. CDR3 bases read: TGTGCCAGCAGTATCAGACAGGGGGTAAACACA. This codes for CASSIRQGVNT. The whole CDR3 sequence is CASSIRQGVNTEVFF.

This clone was counted many times. Germline and genes: mouse. The read falls 3 residues short of the CDR3 end, and the missing part is taken from the germline J gene. The genes are TRBV3 and TRBJ1-6, with a possible D match to TRBD1 (6 bases). TRBJ1-6 is given ORF status, its function remaining uncertain. CDR1 and CDR2 (germline): SNHLY, FYNGKV (reference sequence). CDR3 length: 15 residues. The V gene lost 3 bases and the J gene lost 5 bases, with 11 bases spanning the gap. CDR3 amino acids: CASSFRGWDNSPLYF. The sequenced part of the CDR3 DNA is TGTGCCAGCAGCTTCAGGGGTTGGGATAATTCGCCC.

A remark on this clone: Mouse gene names apply. The read falls 4 residues short of the CDR3 end, and the missing part is taken from the germline J gene. This chain links TRBV1 with TRBJ1-2; D is uncertain. The V gene's germline CDR1 is NSQYPW and CDR2 LRSPGD (reference sequence). CDR3 size: 14 residues. The V and J ends lost 0 bases and 2 bases respectively, with 7 bases between them. The CDR3 here is CTCSADPRNSDYTF. Incomplete CDR3 DNA: TGCACCTGCAGTGCAGATCCGAGGAACTCC.

This clone was seen more than once but under ten times. The gene symbols are mouse symbols. Read sequence stops 4 residues before the CDR3 end, and the germline J gene provides the missing end. V usage is TRBV5 and J usage is TRBJ2-3; 8 bases agree with TRBD1. Germline-derived CDR1 and CDR2 are LGHNA and YNLKQL (reference sequence). CDR3 length: 16 residues. J gave up 3 bases and V 2 bases, and 7 bases lay outside the gene matches. The part of the CDR3 DNA that was read is TGTGCCAGCAGCCAAAAAGGAGGACAGGGCGCAGAA. It codes for CASSQKGGQGAE. In full, the CDR3 is CASSQKGGQGAETLYF.

This clone was counted between two and nine times. Mouse names are used for the genes. The read stops 4 residues short of the end of the CDR3; the missing end is completed from the germline J gene. Other DNA sequences in the same sample also yield this CDR3. The J gene is TRBJ2-7, the V gene TRBV5; 12 nucleotides match TRBD2. The CDR3 length is 16 residues. V dropped 4 bases and J dropped 1; count of bases not matched to a gene: 5. Per germline, CDR1 LGHNA and CDR2 YNLKQL (reference sequence). The CDR3 sequence: CASSPDWGGASYEQYF. The CDR3 bases that were read are TGTGCCAGCAGCCCCGACTGGGGGGGCGCTTCCTAT.

Concerning this clone: All gene names here are mouse names. The read gets to within 4 residues of the CDR3 end, and the germline J gene fills in the rest. Within the sample, other DNA sequences also encode this same CDR3. The rearrangement links TRBV1 to TRBJ2-3; D is perhaps TRBD2 (6 bases). There are 15 residues in the CDR3. Germline-derived CDR1 and CDR2 are NSQYPW and LRSPGD (reference sequence). Trimming took 1 base from V and 0 from J, leaving 8 bases between them. The CDR3 is CTCSAGWGSAETLYF. CDR3 DNA (partial): TGCACCTGCAGTGCAGGCTGGGGTAGTGCAGAA.

This clone was counted only a few times. The genes are named according to mouse. The sequenced fragment ends 4 residues before the CDR3 boundary, so the rest is inferred from the germline J gene. Other DNA sequences within the sample encode an identical CDR3. This chain uses TRBV5 with TRBJ2-7, with 13 bases identical to TRBD2. The CDR3 has 16 amino acids. The V and J ends lost 3 bases and 0 bases, in that order; junction bases with no gene match: 2. The germline CDR1 and CDR2 sequences are LGHNA and YNLKQL (reference sequence). The CDR3 region is CASSQGLGGSSYEQYF. CDR3 DNA, as far as it was read: TGTGCCAGCAGCCAGGGACTGGGGGGGAGCTCCTAT.

Comment on this clone: Mouse names are used for the genes. The CDR3 is cut off 4 residues early in the read; its end comes from the germline J gene. The chain recombines TRBV13-3 with TRBJ2-3, with 12 nucleotides matching TRBD2. Germline V CDR1 and CDR2: NNHDY, SYVADS. This CDR3 contains 16 residues. With V trimmed by 5 bases and J by 2 bases, 6 bases remained unmatched. Incomplete CDR3 DNA: TGTGCCAGCAGCCAGACTGGGGGGGCGCCTGCAGAA. Amino acid sequence: CASSQTGGAPAE. In full, the CDR3 reads CASSQTGGAPAETLYF.

Notes on this clone: The gene names given are mouse names. With the read ending 4 residues before the CDR3 end, the germline J gene is used to fill in that end. V is TRBV3 and J is TRBJ1-2, with D tentatively TRBD1 (5 bases). The CDR3 is 12 residues long. CDR1 and CDR2 (germline): SNHLY, FYNGKV (reference sequence). V lost 6 bases, J lost 4 bases, and 9 bases lay in between. CDR3 residues: CASSPGSSDYTF. CDR3 DNA, as far as it was read: TGTGCCAGCAGTCCAGGGTCCTCC.

Concerning this clone: Mouse names are used for the genes. The DNA ends 4 residues before the CDR3 does, and the rest of the CDR3 is filled in from the germline J gene. At the DNA level, this CDR3 is encoded by other sequences in the same sample as well. The gene calls are TRBV13-2 and TRBJ1-1, with 7 bases matching TRBD1. Per the germline V gene, CDR1 is NNHNN and CDR2 is SYGAGS (reference sequence). CDR3 length: 12 residues. The CDR3 reads CASGEQGAEVFF. The DNA read from the CDR3 is TGTGCCAGCGGTGAGCAGGGGGCA.

Concerning this clone: Genes here carry mouse names. From the germline J gene comes the end of the CDR3, since the read stops 4 residues before it. The chain combines TRBV31 with TRBJ2-3, with D perhaps matching TRBD1 or TRBD2 (5 bases each). The CDR3 extends over 13 amino acids. Germline V gene lookup returns CDR1 GKSSPN and CDR2 SITVG. V lost 1 base and J 2 bases, leaving 7 bases between the germline ends. CDR3 amino acids: CAWSQGTAETLYF. CDR3 DNA (partial): TGTGCCTGGAGTCAGGGGACTGCAGAA.

As regards this clone: Mouse germline and gene names are used. CDR3 region: CTCSASGVSYEQYF. Incomplete CDR3 DNA: TGCACCTGCAGTGCTTCTGGGGTCTCCTAT. The rearrangement links TRBV1 to TRBJ2-7; D perhaps matches TRBD2 (6 bases). The missing CDR3 end, 4 residues past where the read stops, is filled in from the germline J gene. The V end was cut by 3 bases, the J end by 0 bases, with 9 bases between. The V gene's germline CDR1 is NSQYPW and CDR2 LRSPGD (reference sequence). This CDR3 is built from 14 residues.

For this clone: Gene names denote mouse genes. Coverage ceases 4 residues before the CDR3 finishes, and the germline J gene fills in the end. The chain links TRBV13-1 to TRBJ1-2, with unresolved D. V was pared by 2 bases and J by 4 bases, with 9 bases between. The CDR3 is made up of 13 amino acids. CDR1 is NSHNY and CDR2 is SYGAGN in the germline V gene. The CDR3 region is CASSENSGSDYTF. CDR3 bases read: TGTGCCAGCAGTGAGAACAGTGGCTCC.

Remarks on this clone: Gene names refer to mouse genes. The read halts 4 residues ahead of the CDR3 end, with the missing end drawn from the germline J gene. The chain has TRBV13-3 and TRBJ2-3; 8 bases align to TRBD2. The CDR3 length is 15 residues. CDR1 NNHDY and CDR2 SYVADS come from the germline V gene. V dropped 4 bases and J dropped 0; count of bases not matched to a gene: 4. The CDR3 protein is CASSMTGESAETLYF. The sequenced part of the CDR3 DNA is TGTGCCAGCAGTATGACTGGGGAAAGTGCAGAA.

This clone came up a few times. Gene names and germline refer to mouse. The CDR3 end lies 4 residues beyond the end of the read and is filled in from the germline J gene. Other DNA sequences within the sample encode an identical CDR3. The J gene is TRBJ2-1, the V gene TRBV1; perhaps TRBD1 as D (6 bases). This CDR3 spans 15 amino acids. Trimming removed 1 base from V and 1 base from J, with 8 bases in between. Per germline, CDR1 NSQYPW and CDR2 LRSPGD (reference sequence). The CDR3 region is CTCSAGTANYAEQFF. The DNA read from the CDR3 is TGCACCTGCAGTGCAGGGACAGCGAACTATGCT.

Only a few counts were recorded for this clone. Gene and germline names: mouse. The missing CDR3 end, 4 residues past where the read stops, is filled in from the germline J gene. The genes are TRBV1 and TRBJ2-1; 9 positions match TRBD2. V lost 0 bases, J lost 4 bases, and 4 bases stayed unmatched. The CDR3 sequence is 16 residues long. The germline V gene encodes CDR1 NSQYPW and CDR2 LRSPGD (reference sequence). The CDR3 sequence is CTCSAEWGGAYAEQFF. Incomplete CDR3 DNA: TGCACCTGCAGTGCAGAATGGGGGGGCGCTTATGCT.

In this sample, this clone turned up a few times. The listed genes are named as in mouse. The read terminates 4 residues before the CDR3 end, so the remaining end is supplied by the germline J gene. V is TRBV13-2 and J is TRBJ2-1, with a possible D match to TRBD2 (6 bases). Germline V CDR1 and CDR2: NNHNN, SYGAGS (reference sequence). The CDR3 length is 16 residues. The V end lost 3 bases, the J end lost 1 base, and 14 bases lay between the germline ends. The CDR3 loop reads CASGGLLWGNYAEQFF. The covered CDR3 bases are TGTGCCAGCGGTGGATTACTGTGGGGGAACTATGCT.

This clone came up a few times. Each gene name is a mouse one. The read stops 4 residues short of the end of the CDR3; the missing end is completed from the germline J gene. This chain joins TRBV13-3 and TRBJ2-3, with 10 positions matching TRBD2. This CDR3 region has 16 residues. The trim removed 5 bases at V and 0 bases at J, leaving 6 bases unmatched. Per germline, CDR1 NNHDY and CDR2 SYVADS. The CDR3 DNA, read in part, is TGTGCCAGCAGCCGACTGGGGGGCACTAGTGCAGAA. The encoded protein is CASSRLGGTSAE. The full CDR3 protein reads CASSRLGGTSAETLYF.

As regards this clone: The germline and genes are mouse ones. Sequencing ends 4 residues short of the CDR3 end; the germline J gene provides the rest. This rearrangement joins TRBV1 to TRBJ1-2; tentatively, D is TRBD1 (5 bases). CDR1 is NSQYPW, CDR2 LRSPGD, per germline (reference sequence). The CDR3 totals 14 residues. Incomplete CDR3 DNA: TGCACCTGCAGTGCGGGGACTGGGGGGGAC. Translation: CTCSAGTGGD. In full, the CDR3 reads CTCSAGTGGDDYTF.

On this clone itself: All gene names here are mouse names. The missing CDR3 end, 4 residues past where the read stops, is filled in from the germline J gene. The rearrangement links TRBV1 to TRBJ2-1; 12 bases are shared with TRBD1. In germline, CDR1 is NSQYPW, CDR2 LRSPGD (reference sequence). The CDR3 sequence is 15 residues long. CDR3 bases read: TGCACCTGCAGTGCAGAGGGACAGGGGGCAGCT. This translates into CTCSAEGQGAA. In full, the CDR3 reads CTCSAEGQGAAEQFF.

This clone turned up a few times. Gene names and germline refer to mouse. The read is 4 residues too short to cover the CDR3 end, so that end is filled in from the germline J gene. This same CDR3 is encoded by further DNA sequences in the sample. The chain carries TRBV1 and TRBJ1-2; D unclear. The CDR3 covers 13 residues. Germline V lookup: CDR1 NSQYPW, CDR2 LRSPGD (reference sequence). Trimming took off 5 bases at V and 0 bases at J, with 7 bases between the two ends. The part of the CDR3 DNA that was read is TGCACCTGCAGTCCAACAGCAAACTCC. Translated, it gives CTCSPTANS. The CDR3 as a whole reads CTCSPTANSDYTF. Drawing the rest from reference TRBV1 and TRBJ1-2, the complete variable domain is VTLLEQNPRWRLVPRGQAVNLRCILKNSQYPWMSWYQQDLQKQLQWLFTLRSPGDKEVKSLPGADYLATRVTDTELRLQVANMSQGRTLYCTCSPTANSDYTFGSGTRLLVI.

This clone was seen more than once but under ten times. Gene names refer to mouse genes. Read coverage stops 4 residues before the CDR3 terminus; the germline J gene supplies the remainder. This sequence joins TRBV19 and TRBJ2-1; D might be TRBD1 (6 bases). There are 14 residues in the CDR3. Germline assignment: CDR1 FNHDT and CDR2 SITEND (reference sequence). V was shortened by 3 bases and J by 2 bases, with 9 bases between the two germline ends. Here the CDR3 reads CASSKRTDYAEQFF. CDR3 bases read: TGTGCCAGCAGTAAAAGGACAGACTATGCT.

In this sample, this clone turned up a few times. Genes here carry mouse names. The observed sequence ends 4 residues before the CDR3 terminus, with the missing tail filled in from the germline J gene. At the DNA level, this CDR3 is encoded by other sequences in the same sample as well. V and J are TRBV1 and TRBJ1-2, with TRBD1 as a possible D gene (6 bases). There are 15 residues in the CDR3. Germline lookup yields CDR1 NSQYPW and CDR2 LRSPGD (reference sequence). The V end was cut by 0 bases, the J end by 3 bases, with 11 bases between. Here the CDR3 reads CTCSAEGGGHSDYTF. The CDR3 DNA, read in part, is TGCACCTGCAGTGCAGAAGGGGGAGGGCACTCC. Full variable domain (missing parts from reference TRBV1 and TRBJ1-2): VTLLEQNPRWRLVPRGQAVNLRCILKNSQYPWMSWYQQDLQKQLQWLFTLRSPGDKEVKSLPGADYLATRVTDTELRLQVANMSQGRTLYCTCSAEGGGHSDYTFGSGTRLLVI.

This clone has a count of ten or more. Germline and genes here are mouse. The read halts 4 residues ahead of the CDR3 end, with the missing end drawn from the germline J gene. The chain combines TRBV13-1 with TRBJ1-2, with 8 bases identical to TRBD1. The CDR3 consists of 15 residues. Germline lookup yields CDR1 NSHNY and CDR2 SYGAGN. Germline trimming cut 0 bases from V and 3 bases from J; bases unmatched to any gene: 4. The sequenced part of the CDR3 DNA is TGTGCCAGCAGTGATGTGGCAGGGGGCGACTCC. Protein: CASSDVAGGDS. The CDR3, in full, reads CASSDVAGGDSDYTF.

This clone appeared a few times. Gene names are mouse gene names. Read coverage stops 4 residues before the CDR3 terminus; the germline J gene supplies the remainder. V and J are TRBV13-3 and TRBJ2-2, with a possible D match to TRBD1 (6 bases). This CDR3 region has 13 residues. V was trimmed by 6 bases and J by 6 bases, leaving 12 bases between them. Germline V lookup: CDR1 NNHDY, CDR2 SYVADS. CDR3 sequence: CASKSQGAGQLYF. The sequenced part of the CDR3 DNA is TGTGCCAGCAAATCACAGGGTGCCGGG.